Detailed here is one T cell receptor (beta chain). The CDR3 extends over 14 amino acids. Per the germline V gene, CDR1 is MNHNY and CDR2 is SVGAGI (reference sequence). V was trimmed by 7 bases and J by 4 bases, leaving 16 bases between them. This entry is derived from a study of blood T cell repertoires in COVID-19. About the study: Material from acute and convalescent COVID-19 was sourced from the United States, Italy and Spain. Sources were T cells, B-cell-depleted T cells, or PBMCs; the material itself was cDNA or gDNA.

The authors' processing: Scientists estimated how many nucleated cells there were by amplifying reference gene primers. Only in-frame clones appear in the TCRdb table, and some are missing; sequencing was by immunoSEQ multiplex PCR. V and J calls plus clone size are reproduced from that table; the DNA served to infer D and trimming. The sample includes 190,000 or so clones, around 88% of them seen just once. The TCR originated in a man aged 50 to 59 with active or convalescent COVID-19. The chain carries TRBV6-6 and TRBJ1-1; a weak D match, TRBD1 (5 bases). What was sequenced was peripheral blood. The CDR3 is CASTIGAGPTEAFF. The DNA for the CDR3 is TGTGCCAGCACCATAGGGGCAGGGCCCACTGAAGCTTTCTTT.